Listed below are T cell receptor beta chains from one sample, sequenced in a study of a mutant IDH1 vaccine in newly diagnosed glioma. No antigens are known for them. TCRdb's table, derived via immunoSEQ multiplex PCR, lists solely in-frame clones and lacks some. The sample consists of 26,000 or so clones, around 78% of them appearing once. The sample in question was PBMCs, obtained from a glioma patient whose treatment included an IDH1 peptide vaccine. All receptors derive from a man under 40 with glioma. Each CDR3 is given with its conserved first and last residue. The D gene is left open where the match is weak. Size is stated for part of the rows, as once, few or many counts, or as a class when the clone is expanded.

d_gene,abundance,v_gene,j_gene,CDR3aa,CDR3nt
TRBD2,-,TRBV5-1,TRBJ2-5,CASSLNGRETQYF,TGCGCCAGCAGCTTGAACGGGAGGGAGACCCAGTACTTC
-,once,TRBV19,TRBJ2-5,CASSIRGTGQETQYF,TGTGCCAGTAGTATACGTGGAACAGGACAAGAGACCCAGTACTTC
-,-,TRBV7-9,TRBJ2-3,CASSPSGPQGVNF,TGTGCCAGCAGCCCCTCCGGGCCACAGGGAGTGAATTTT
TRBD1,-,TRBV29-1,TRBJ1-2,CSAVGRGRGYGYTF,TGCAGCGCTGTAGGCAGGGGGCGAGGATATGGCTACACCTTC
-,-,TRBV10-2,TRBJ2-7,CASSEYAEQYF,TGCGCCAGCAGTGAGTATGCCGAGCAGTACTTC
TRBD2,-,TRBV5-4,TRBJ2-3,CASSGKRGQTDTQYF,TGTGCCAGCAGCGGCAAGCGGGGGCAGACAGATACGCAGTATTTT
TRBD1,once,TRBV5-4,TRBJ2-1,CASSLARGQGFYRGQFF,TGTGCCAGCAGCTTGGCCAGGGGACAGGGGTTTTATCGGGGGCAGTTCTTC
-,-,TRBV4-3,TRBJ1-1,CASSQEGPGNTEAFF,TGCGCCAGCAGCCAAGAAGGTCCGGGAAACACTGAAGCTTTCTTT
-,-,TRBV27,TRBJ2-2,CASSYRDNGELFF,TGTGCCAGCAGTTACAGGGACAACGGGGAGCTGTTTTTT
-,-,TRBV10-3,TRBJ2-3,CAISSKALGTDTQYF,TGTGCCATCAGCTCGAAGGCTCTGGGCACAGATACGCAGTATTTT
-,-,TRBV11-2,TRBJ2-4,CASSRRGFGKNIQYF,TGTGCCAGCAGCAGGCGAGGATTCGGCAAAAACATTCAGTACTTC
TRBD1,-,TRBV19,TRBJ1-5,CASSMYEGDRGRQPQHF,TGTGCCAGTAGTATGTATGAGGGGGACAGGGGAAGGCAGCCCCAGCATTTT
-,-,TRBV29-1,TRBJ1-1,CSVLEGSEAFF,TGCAGCGTCCTTGAGGGGTCAGAAGCTTTCTTT
TRBD2,-,TRBV30,TRBJ2-1,CASKGPSGSSYNEQFF,TGTGCCTCTAAAGGCCCTAGCGGGAGCTCCTACAATGAGCAGTTCTTC
TRBD2,-,TRBV9,TRBJ2-5,CASSPSAGTSPLVETQYF,TGTGCCAGCAGCCCCAGCGCCGGGACTAGCCCACTAGTAGAGACCCAGTACTTC
-,-,TRBV27,TRBJ2-1,CASRHDSFLNEQFF,TGTGCCAGCAGACACGACAGTTTCCTCAATGAGCAGTTCTTC
-,-,TRBV6-6,TRBJ2-7,CASSYPPESREQYF,TGTGCCAGCAGTTACCCGCCTGAGTCAAGAGAGCAGTACTTC
TRBD2,few,TRBV2,TRBJ2-3,CASSPLAGVTDTQYF,TGTGCCAGCAGTCCACTAGCGGGGGTCACAGATACGCAGTATTTT
-,-,TRBV5-6,TRBJ1-2,CASSLELGASIYGYTF,TGTGCCAGCAGCTTGGAGTTGGGGGCGTCTATCTATGGCTACACCTTC
-,-,TRBV7-9,TRBJ1-2,CASSTQTGDYGYTF,TGTGCCAGCAGCACCCAGACCGGCGACTATGGCTACACCTTC
-,few,TRBV6-5,TRBJ1-1,CASSYSGMNTEAFF,TGTGCCAGCAGTTACTCAGGAATGAACACTGAAGCTTTCTTT
-,-,TRBV5-4,TRBJ1-4,CASSFGYRENEKLFF,TGTGCCAGCAGCTTTGGGTACCGGGAGAATGAAAAACTGTTTTTT
-,-,TRBV19,TRBJ1-1,CASSKRHRNTEAFF,TGTGCCAGTAGTAAGCGACACCGGAACACTGAAGCTTTCTTT
TRBD1,few,TRBV28,TRBJ1-1,CASSGPGQGGAEAFF,TGTGCCAGCAGTGGCCCGGGACAGGGAGGGGCTGAAGCTTTCTTT
TRBD1,-,TRBV29-1,TRBJ1-2,CTVIRSGTEGGEGYGYTF,TGCACCGTGATTCGTTCTGGGACAGAGGGAGGTGAGGGCTATGGCTACACCTTC
TRBD1,-,TRBV25-1,TRBJ1-6,CASATGGHSPLHF,TGTGCCAGTGCTACAGGGGGTCATTCACCCCTCCACTTT
-,-,TRBV25-1,TRBJ2-7,CASSESEQGSYEQYF,TGTGCCAGCAGTGAATCGGAGCAGGGCTCCTACGAGCAGTACTTC
TRBD2,-,TRBV6-5,TRBJ2-3,CASSYLDRGPGGTQYF,TGTGCCAGCAGTTACTTGGACCGCGGACCGGGAGGTACGCAGTATTTT
TRBD1,once,TRBV5-1,TRBJ2-5,CASSWGTGSQETQYF,TGCGCCAGCAGCTGGGGGACAGGATCGCAAGAGACCCAGTACTTC
-,-,TRBV6-5,TRBJ2-5,CASSYGREETQYF,TGTGCCAGCAGTTATGGCAGGGAAGAGACCCAGTACTTC
-,-,TRBV5-1,TRBJ2-2,CASSDIYTGELFF,TGCGCCAGCAGTGACATCTACACCGGGGAGCTGTTTTTT
-,-,TRBV4-1,TRBJ2-2,CASFGGEAGGRGELFF,TGCGCCAGCTTTGGGGGTGAAGCCGGGGGCCGGGGGGAGCTGTTTTTT
-,few,TRBV4-3,TRBJ1-4,CASSQDWEQGAEKLFF,TGCGCCAGCAGCCAAGATTGGGAACAGGGTGCCGAAAAACTGTTTTTT
TRBD1,once,TRBV5-1,TRBJ1-6,CASSLSGGGQGRNSPLHF,TGCGCCAGCAGCTTGAGCGGGGGGGGACAGGGGAGAAATTCACCCCTCCACTTT
-,-,TRBV29-1,TRBJ1-5,CSVADTFSNQPQHF,TGCAGCGTCGCGGACACCTTTAGCAATCAGCCCCAGCATTTT
-,-,TRBV9,TRBJ1-2,CASSVVAASNYGYTF,TGTGCCAGCAGCGTAGTCGCAGCCTCTAACTATGGCTACACCTTC
-,-,TRBV2,TRBJ1-4,CASRNRVVDEKLFF,TGTGCCAGCAGGAACAGGGTGGTTGATGAAAAACTGTTTTTT
-,-,TRBV27,TRBJ1-5,CASSLGGSGNQPQHF,TGTGCCAGCAGTTTAGGGGGCTCGGGCAATCAGCCCCAGCATTTT
-,-,TRBV5-6,TRBJ1-1,CASSSTFLNTEAFF,TGTGCCAGCAGCTCGACCTTCCTGAACACTGAAGCTTTCTTT
-,-,TRBV4-3,TRBJ1-1,CASSQDLQDTEAFF,TGCGCCAGCAGCCAAGATCTGCAGGACACTGAAGCTTTCTTT
-,-,TRBV5-6,TRBJ2-5,CASNPRVTETQYF,TGTGCCAGCAACCCCAGGGTGACGGAGACCCAGTACTTC
-,-,TRBV19,TRBJ2-5,CASTPPGGRRKETQYF,TGTGCCAGTACCCCCCCCGGCGGCAGGCGAAAAGAGACCCAGTACTTC
-,-,TRBV4-2,TRBJ1-5,CASSQGTDSNQPQHF,TGTGCCAGCAGCCAAGGGACAGATAGCAATCAGCCCCAGCATTTT
-,-,TRBV4-3,TRBJ2-1,CASSQDPTGYNEQFF,TGCGCCAGCAGCCAAGATCCGACCGGTTACAATGAGCAGTTCTTC
-,-,TRBV5-1,TRBJ2-3,CASSLEGPPAGGTDTQYF,TGCGCCAGCAGCTTGGAGGGCCCCCCCGCCGGGGGCACAGATACGCAGTATTTT
-,-,TRBV2,TRBJ1-2,CASSEGGDNYGYTF,TGTGCCAGCAGTGAAGGCGGGGATAACTATGGCTACACCTTC
-,-,TRBV7-2,TRBJ1-2,CASSSTMAGHYGYTF,TGTGCCAGCAGTTCTACTATGGCTGGGCACTATGGCTACACCTTC
-,-,TRBV7-3,TRBJ1-2,CASRPTANYGYTF,TGTGCCAGCAGGCCGACTGCTAACTATGGCTACACCTTC
-,once,TRBV5-4,TRBJ2-2,CASSLATGGTGELFF,TGTGCCAGCAGCTTGGCAACAGGAGGGACCGGGGAGCTGTTTTTT
TRBD2,-,TRBV6-1,TRBJ2-7,CASSEEGTTSYEQYF,TGTGCCAGCAGTGAAGAAGGGACTACATCCTACGAGCAGTACTTC
TRBD1,-,TRBV6-5,TRBJ2-5,CASSLQGEQETQYF,TGTGCCAGCAGTCTACAGGGGGAGCAAGAGACCCAGTACTTC
TRBD2,-,TRBV2,TRBJ2-1,CASKASGGYNEQFF,TGTGCCAGCAAGGCTAGCGGGGGCTACAATGAGCAGTTCTTC